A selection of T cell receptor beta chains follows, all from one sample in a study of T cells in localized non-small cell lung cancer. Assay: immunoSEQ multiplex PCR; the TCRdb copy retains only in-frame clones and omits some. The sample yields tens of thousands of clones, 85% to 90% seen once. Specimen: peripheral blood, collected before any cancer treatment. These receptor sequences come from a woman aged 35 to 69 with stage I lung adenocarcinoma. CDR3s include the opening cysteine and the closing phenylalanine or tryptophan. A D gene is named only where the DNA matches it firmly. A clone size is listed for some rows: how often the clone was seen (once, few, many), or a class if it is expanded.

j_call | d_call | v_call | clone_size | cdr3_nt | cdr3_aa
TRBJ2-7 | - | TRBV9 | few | TGTGCCAGCAGCGTAGAAGGGGGTAGGTCCTACGAGCAGTACTTC | CASSVEGGRSYEQYF
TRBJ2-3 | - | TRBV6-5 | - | TGTGCCAGCACCCCGGACGGCACAGATACGCAGTATTTT | CASTPDGTDTQYF
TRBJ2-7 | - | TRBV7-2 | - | TGTGCCAGCAGAGAGCAGGCATGGGGGCCCTACGAGCAGTACTTC | CASREQAWGPYEQYF
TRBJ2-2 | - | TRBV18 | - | TGTGCCAGCTCGCTAGACACCGGGGAGCTGTTTTTT | CASSLDTGELFF
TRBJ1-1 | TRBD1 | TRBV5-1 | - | TGCGCCAGCGGCAGACAGGGGGACACTGAAGCTTTCTTT | CASGRQGDTEAFF
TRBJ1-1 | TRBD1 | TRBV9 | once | TGTGCCAGCAGCGCCGCAGGGGGGGCCGGCACTGAAGCTTTCTTT | CASSAAGGAGTEAFF
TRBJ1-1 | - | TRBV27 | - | TGTGCCAGCACTCTGAGGGAGGGCCGTGAAGCTTTCTTT | CASTLREGREAFF
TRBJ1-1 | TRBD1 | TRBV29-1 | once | TGCAGCGTGATAGGGGGCCCCACTTTAGGAATAACTGAAGCTTTCTTT | CSVIGGPTLGITEAFF
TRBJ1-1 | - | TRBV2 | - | TGTGCCAGCAGCTTAGGTACGGGTGGTGAAGCTTTCTTT | CASSLGTGGEAFF
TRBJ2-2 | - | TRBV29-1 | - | TGCAGCGGCGCCCAGGGTGGAGTCGCCGGGGAGCTGTTTTTT | CSGAQGGVAGELFF
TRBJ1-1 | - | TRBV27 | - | TGTGCCAGCAGTTTATCGAAGTTTGGCGGACAGCTGAACACTGAAGCTTTCTTT | CASSLSKFGGQLNTEAFF
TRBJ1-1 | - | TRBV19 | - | TGTGCCAGTAGCTTCTCACCCCAGTTGGAGGCTTTCTTT | CASSFSPQLEAFF